These 20 T cell receptor beta chains were sequenced from one sample in a study of radiotherapy plus CTLA-4 blockade in lung cancer. The repertoire was sequenced with immunoSEQ multiplex PCR; TCRdb's copy has only in-frame clones and lacks some. The sample records more than 60,000 clones, more than 70% being singletons. The sequenced sample was peripheral blood, obtained from a patient treated with radiotherapy plus ipilimumab. These receptors all stem from a human donor with non-small cell lung cancer who had a complete response to radiotherapy plus ipilimumab.

The chain employs TRBV4-2 and TRBJ1-1, with D maybe TRBD1 (5 bases). Between the trimmed V and J ends, which lost 4 bases and 3 bases, there was a span of 12 bases. Per the germline V gene, CDR1 is LGHNA and CDR2 is YNFKEQ. The CDR3 totals 14 residues. CDR3 in amino acids: CASSRGLGDTEAFF. The CDR3 DNA reads as TGTGCCAGCAGCCGGGGCCTTGGGGACACTGAAGCTTTCTTT.

The chain has TRBV2 and TRBJ1-2; 7 bases are a match to TRBD1. Per germline, CDR1 SNHLY and CDR2 FYNNEI. The CDR3 is 15 residues long. Trimming took 6 bases from V and 1 from J; bases not matched to a gene: 8. CDR3 coding DNA: TGTGCCAGCAGCCAGGCAGGGGGAAGTAACTATGGCTACACCTTC. It translates to CASSQAGGSNYGYTF.

This chain connects TRBV5-1 to TRBJ1-1; 8 bases fit TRBD1. V trimming: 3 bases; J trimming: 0 bases; junction bases outside the gene matches: 10. This CDR3 region has 17 residues. Germline CDR1 is SGHRS and CDR2 is YFSETQ. The CDR3 is CASSYRQGKGLNTEAFF. CDR3 nucleotides: TGCGCCAGCAGCTACAGACAGGGGAAGGGATTGAACACTGAAGCTTTCTTT.

The chain is built from TRBV28 and TRBJ1-6, with D possibly matching TRBD1 (5 bases). V shed 2 bases and J shed 6 bases, with 5 bases lying between them. The CDR3 consists of 13 residues. The germline V gene encodes CDR1 MDHEN and CDR2 SYDVKM. CDR3 residues: CASSLDSNSPLHF. CDR3 nucleotide sequence: TGTGCCAGCAGTTTAGACAGTAATTCACCCCTCCACTTT.

This chain links TRBV9 with TRBJ1-6; possibly TRBD1 for D (5 bases). Trimming stripped 4 bases from V and 3 bases from J, with 14 bases between. CDR1 SGDLS and CDR2 YYNGEE come from the germline V gene. The CDR3 loop spans 16 amino acids. The CDR3 DNA follows: TGTGCCAGCAGCAATACAGGAGCCCTCTATAATTCACCCCTCCACTTT. This translates into CASSNTGALYNSPLHF.

As regards this clone: Distinct nucleotide sequences in the sample also encode this CDR3. The chain joins TRBV7-9 to TRBJ1-2; 11 positions agree with TRBD1. The length of the CDR3 is 16 residues. With 4 bases clipped from V and 6 bases from J, the junction kept 10 bases outside the gene matches. Looked up from germline, CDR1 is SEHNR and CDR2 is FQNEAQ (reference sequence). The CDR3 loop reads CASSSWGQGDQDGYTF. As DNA, the CDR3 is TGTGCCAGCAGCTCTTGGGGACAGGGGGATCAGGATGGCTACACCTTC.

This clone occurred once. The chain is built from TRBV7-8 and TRBJ2-7; weak D call: TRBD2 (5 bases). CDR1 and CDR2 from the germline V gene are SGHVS and FQNEAQ. This CDR3 has 13 amino acids. The ends were cut back, 5 bases at V and 7 bases at J, with 15 bases in the middle. The CDR3 loop reads CASSKTGNGEQYF. The CDR3, as DNA: TGTGCCAGCAGCAAGACGGGGAACGGGGAGCAGTACTTC.

This clone occurred a few times. V and J are TRBV7-9 and TRBJ2-1, with TRBD2 identical over 7 bases. Germline assignment: CDR1 SEHNR and CDR2 FQNEAQ (reference sequence). This CDR3 comprises 14 residues. Germline trimming cut 1 base from V and 10 bases from J; bases unmatched to any gene: 7. The CDR3 reads CASSLGGGVGEQFF. The CDR3 DNA reads TGTGCCAGCAGCTTAGGGGGAGGGGTTGGGGAGCAGTTCTTC.

The chain combines TRBV27 with TRBJ2-5; D possibly corresponds to TRBD2 (6 bases). This CDR3 has 14 residues. Trimming cost V 4 bases and J 3 bases, with 12 bases left between them. CDR1 and CDR2 from the germline V gene are MNHEY and SMNVEV (reference sequence). The CDR3 is CASSSGTHKETQYF. The CDR3 DNA is TGTGCCAGCAGTTCCGGGACTCATAAAGAGACCCAGTACTTC.

This clone has more than one count but fewer than ten. This chain connects TRBV4-3 to TRBJ1-1; possible D gene TRBD1, 6 bases. V dropped 4 bases and J dropped 1 base, with 10 bases sitting between them. The CDR3 extends over 14 amino acids. Per germline, CDR1 LGHNA and CDR2 YSLEER. CDR3 coding DNA: TGCGCCAGCAGCCTGGGCAGGGGGAACACTGAAGCTTTCTTT. Its protein product is CASSLGRGNTEAFF.

The V and J genes are TRBV5-1 and TRBJ2-6; tentatively, D is TRBD2 (6 bases). The CDR3 sequence is 16 residues long. V was pared by 4 bases and J by 0 bases, with 11 bases between. The germline gives CDR1 SGHRS, CDR2 YFSETQ. CDR3 sequence: CASSRDSYSGANVLTF. The CDR3 DNA sequence: TGCGCCAGCAGCCGGGACTCCTACTCTGGGGCCAACGTCCTGACTTTC.

The V call is TRBV11-2, the J call TRBJ1-2; a possible D gene is TRBD1 (5 bases). Deletions cut 3 bases from V and 8 bases from J, with 19 bases between. The CDR3 has 15 amino acids. Per the germline V gene, CDR1 is SGHAT and CDR2 is FQNNGV. The CDR3 region is CASSLLQGWLWGYTF. The CDR3 DNA is TGTGCCAGCAGCTTGTTGCAGGGCTGGCTGTGGGGCTACACCTTC.

With respect to this clone: A much larger clone sits a single nucleotide away, making a read error possible. The identical CDR3 is also encoded by other nucleotide sequences in the sample. The chain combines TRBV30 with TRBJ2-7, with 7 bases that match TRBD2. V lost 1 base and J lost 3; bases outside the gene matches: 6. The germline CDR1 and CDR2 sequences are GTSNPN and SVGIG (reference sequence). This CDR3 comprises 14 residues. CDR3 amino acids: CAWSDGTGGYEQYF. In DNA, the CDR3 is TGTGCCTGGAGTGATGGGACGGGGGGCTACGAGCAGTACTTC.

This chain connects TRBV5-5 to TRBJ1-6, with D possibly being TRBD1 (6 bases). The germline gives CDR1 SGHKS, CDR2 YYEKEE (reference sequence). V lost 4 bases to trimming and J lost 10 bases, with 18 bases between them. The CDR3 totals 15 residues. DNA for the CDR3: TGTGCCAGCAGCCCATCCGGGACAAATTGGTCACCCCTCCACTTT. Its protein product is CASSPSGTNWSPLHF.

The count of this clone is one. The sample contains more than one DNA sequence encoding this CDR3. CDR3 nucleotide sequence: TGTGCCAGCAGCTTAGACAAGCGGGTGCTATACAATGAGCAGTTCTTC. This translates into CASSLDKRVLYNEQFF. The rearrangement uses TRBV7-3 and TRBJ2-1; the D gene is possibly TRBD2 (6 bases). The V gene's germline CDR1 is SGHTA and CDR2 FQGTGA. The CDR3 has 16 amino acids. V was clipped by 2 bases and J by 4 bases, with 15 bases between them.

The rearrangement joins TRBV5-1 to TRBJ2-7; 8 bases line up with TRBD2. This CDR3 is built from 13 residues. Germline lookup yields CDR1 SGHRS and CDR2 YFSETQ. V lost 0 bases to trimming and J lost 7 bases; unmatched junction nucleotides: 3. The CDR3 DNA is TGCGCCAGCAGCTTGGCCACTAGCGGTGAGCAGTACTTC. Translating gives CASSLATSGEQYF.

The chain couples TRBV7-6 to TRBJ2-2; D may be TRBD2 (7 bases). The CDR3 consists of 17 residues. V was shortened by 3 bases and J by 0 bases, with 14 bases between the two germline ends. Germline loops: CDR1 SGHVS, CDR2 FNYEAQ. DNA of the CDR3: TGTGCCAGCAGCTTCCGCGGGGGCTCAGCGAACACCGGGGAGCTGTTTTTT. This translates into CASSFRGGSANTGELFF.

The chain links TRBV6-5 to TRBJ1-5, with 10 bases identical to TRBD1. Germline trimming cut 4 bases from V and 5 bases from J; bases unmatched to any gene: 5. The V gene's germline CDR1 is MNHEY and CDR2 SVGAGI. The CDR3 totals 15 residues. CDR3 sequence reads: CASSSDRGGDQPQHF. In DNA form, the CDR3 reads TGTGCCAGCAGTTCGGACAGGGGGGGCGATCAGCCCCAGCATTTT.

V is TRBV5-1 and J is TRBJ2-3; TRBD2 agrees at 15 bases. CDR3 length: 17 amino acids. Losses at the gene ends were 4 bases for V and 6 bases for J; bases not matched to a gene: 9. CDR1 SGHRS and CDR2 YFSETQ come from the germline V gene. CDR3 amino acids: CASSSGLAGGPLDTQYF. CDR3 coding DNA: TGCGCCAGCAGCAGCGGACTAGCGGGAGGGCCCCTGGATACGCAGTATTTT.

This clone was seen only once. The rearrangement joins TRBV19 to TRBJ2-5; 9 bases map to TRBD1. The DNA end favors TRBJ2-7, so the J call may be wrong. The CDR3 is 14 residues long. The V gene's germline CDR1 is LNHDA and CDR2 SQIVND (reference sequence). The CDR3 loop is CASSEGQGKYEQYF. The CDR3 bases are TGTGCCAGTAGCGAGGGACAGGGAAAATACGAGCAGTACTTC.